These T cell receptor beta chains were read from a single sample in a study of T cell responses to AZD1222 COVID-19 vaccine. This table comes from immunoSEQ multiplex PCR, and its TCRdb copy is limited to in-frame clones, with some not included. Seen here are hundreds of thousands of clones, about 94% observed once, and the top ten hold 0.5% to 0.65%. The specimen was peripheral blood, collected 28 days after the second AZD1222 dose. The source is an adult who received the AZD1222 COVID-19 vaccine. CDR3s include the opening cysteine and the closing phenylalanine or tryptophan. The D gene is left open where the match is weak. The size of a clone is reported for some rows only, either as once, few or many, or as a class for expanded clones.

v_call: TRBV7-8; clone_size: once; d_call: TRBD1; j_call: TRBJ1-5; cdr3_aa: CASSSHRGRQPQHF; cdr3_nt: TGTGCCAGCAGCTCCCACAGGGGGCGGCAGCCCCAGCATTTT
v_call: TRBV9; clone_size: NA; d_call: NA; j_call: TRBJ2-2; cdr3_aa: CASSVTQNTGELFF; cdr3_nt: TGTGCCAGCAGCGTAACACAGAACACCGGGGAGCTGTTTTTT
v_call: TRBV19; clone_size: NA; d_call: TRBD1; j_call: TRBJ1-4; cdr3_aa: CASSVSGTGGEKLFF; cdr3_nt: TGTGCCAGTAGTGTATCCGGGACAGGGGGCGAAAAACTGTTTTTT
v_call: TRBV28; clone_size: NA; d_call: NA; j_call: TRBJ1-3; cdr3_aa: CASQGYESGNTIYF; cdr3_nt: TGTGCCAGTCAAGGGTATGAAAGTGGAAACACCATATATTTT
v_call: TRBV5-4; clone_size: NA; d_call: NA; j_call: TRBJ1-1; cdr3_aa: CASSLAKKGLVTEAFF; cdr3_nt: TGTGCCAGCAGCTTGGCCAAGAAGGGTTTGGTCACTGAAGCTTTCTTT
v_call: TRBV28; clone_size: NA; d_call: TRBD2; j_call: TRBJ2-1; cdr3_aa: CASSLTSGRFNEQFF; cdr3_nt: TGTGCCAGCAGTTTGACTAGCGGGAGGTTTAATGAGCAGTTCTTC
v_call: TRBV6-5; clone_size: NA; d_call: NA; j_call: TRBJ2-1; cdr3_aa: CASSYGTGSYNEQFF; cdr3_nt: TGTGCCAGCAGTTACGGGACTGGCTCCTACAATGAGCAGTTCTTC
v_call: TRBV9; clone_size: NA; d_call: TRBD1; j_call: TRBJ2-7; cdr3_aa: CASSLRQGGFYEQYF; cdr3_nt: TGTGCCAGCAGCCTCCGACAGGGTGGGTTCTACGAGCAGTACTTC
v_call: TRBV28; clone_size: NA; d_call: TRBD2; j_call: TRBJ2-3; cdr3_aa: CASSPSTSGRVWDTDTQYF; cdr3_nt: TGTGCCAGCAGTCCCTCGACTAGCGGGAGAGTTTGGGACACAGATACGCAGTATTTT
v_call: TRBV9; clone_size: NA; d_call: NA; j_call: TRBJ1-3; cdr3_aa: CASSAKDTSGNTIYF; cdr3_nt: TGTGCCAGCAGCGCCAAGGACACCTCTGGAAACACCATATATTTT
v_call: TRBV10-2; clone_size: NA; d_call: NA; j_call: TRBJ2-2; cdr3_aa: CASSPQRLPNTGELFF; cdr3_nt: TGCGCCAGTTCACCCCAGAGGCTCCCGAACACCGGGGAGCTGTTTTTT